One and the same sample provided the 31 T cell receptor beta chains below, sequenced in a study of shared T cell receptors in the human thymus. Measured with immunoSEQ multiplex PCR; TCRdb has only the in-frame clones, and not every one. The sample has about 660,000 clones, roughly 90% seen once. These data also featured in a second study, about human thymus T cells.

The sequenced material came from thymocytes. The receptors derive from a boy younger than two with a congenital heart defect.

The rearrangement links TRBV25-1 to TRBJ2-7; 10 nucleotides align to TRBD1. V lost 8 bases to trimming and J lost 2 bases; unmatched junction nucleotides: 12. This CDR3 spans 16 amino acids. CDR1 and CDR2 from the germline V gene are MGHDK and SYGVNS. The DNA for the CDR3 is TGTGCCAGCCCCTACCGCGGGACAGGGGATACCTACGAGCAGTACTTC. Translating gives CASPYRGTGDTYEQYF.

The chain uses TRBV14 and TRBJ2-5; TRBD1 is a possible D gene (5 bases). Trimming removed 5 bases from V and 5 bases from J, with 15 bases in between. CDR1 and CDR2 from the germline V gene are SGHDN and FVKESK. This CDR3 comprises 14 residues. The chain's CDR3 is CASSNRTPGETQYF. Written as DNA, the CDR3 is TGTGCCAGCAGCAACCGGACACCAGGGGAGACCCAGTACTTC. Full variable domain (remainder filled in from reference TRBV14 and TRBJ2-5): EAGVTQFPSHSVIEKGQTVTLRCDPISGHDNLYWYRRVMGKEIKFLLHFVKESKQDESGMPNNRFLAERTGGTYSTLKVQPAELEDSGVYFCASSNRTPGETQYFGPGTRLLVL.

The CDR3 nucleotides read TGCGCCAGCAGTGAGCGGCGGGAGAAGGGGATCCATACGCAGTATTTT. This codes for CASSERREKGIHTQYF. J is TRBJ2-3 and V is TRBV10-1; 7 positions agree with TRBD2. The CDR3 extends over 16 amino acids. In germline, CDR1 is WNHNN, CDR2 SYGVQD (reference sequence). Trimming at V came to 2 bases and at J to 7 bases, leaving 12 bases not matched to a gene.

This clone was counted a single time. This chain's CDR3 is CASSVALADRTDTQYF. CDR3 bases: TGTGCCAGCAGCGTAGCACTAGCGGACCGCACAGATACGCAGTATTTT. The chain is built from TRBV9 and TRBJ2-3; 8 bases align to TRBD2. This CDR3 spans 16 amino acids. V lost 0 bases to trimming and J lost 1 base; unmatched junction nucleotides: 4. Germline loops: CDR1 SGDLS, CDR2 YYNGEE.

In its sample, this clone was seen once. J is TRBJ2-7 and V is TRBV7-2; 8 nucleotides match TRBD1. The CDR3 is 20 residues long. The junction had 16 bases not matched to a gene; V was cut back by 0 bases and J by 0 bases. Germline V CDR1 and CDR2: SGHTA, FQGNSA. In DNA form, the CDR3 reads TGTGCCAGCAGCTTAGCAGCGGGCCAGGGGGGACAGGCCTCCTCCTACGAGCAGTACTTC. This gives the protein CASSLAAGQGGQASSYEQYF.

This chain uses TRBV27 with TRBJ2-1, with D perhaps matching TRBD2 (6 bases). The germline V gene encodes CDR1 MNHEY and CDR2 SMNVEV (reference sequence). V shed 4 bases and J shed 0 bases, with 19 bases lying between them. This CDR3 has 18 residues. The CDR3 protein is CASSSLNVAESSYNEQFF. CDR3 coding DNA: TGTGCCAGCAGTTCCCTAAATGTAGCGGAGAGCTCCTACAATGAGCAGTTCTTC.

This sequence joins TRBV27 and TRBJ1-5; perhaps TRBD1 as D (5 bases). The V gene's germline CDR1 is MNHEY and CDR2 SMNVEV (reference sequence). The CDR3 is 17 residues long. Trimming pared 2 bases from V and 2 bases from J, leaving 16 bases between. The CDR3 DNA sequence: TGTGCCAGCAGTTTAGGGGCCGACAGAGTTCGCAATCAGCCCCAGCATTTT. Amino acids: CASSLGADRVRNQPQHF.

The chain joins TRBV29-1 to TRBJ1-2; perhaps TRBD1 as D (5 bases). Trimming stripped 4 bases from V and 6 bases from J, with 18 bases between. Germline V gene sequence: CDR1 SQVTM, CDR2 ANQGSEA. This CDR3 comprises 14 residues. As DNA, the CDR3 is TGCAGCGTTGTCGGGCGGGGCTCGAGAAATGGCTACACCTTC. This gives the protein CSVVGRGSRNGYTF. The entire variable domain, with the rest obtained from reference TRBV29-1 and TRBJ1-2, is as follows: SAVISQKPSRDICQRGTSLTIQCQVDSQVTMMFWYRQQPGQSLTLIATANQGSEATYESGFVIDKFPISRPNLTFSTLTVSNMSPEDSSIYLCSVVGRGSRNGYTFGSGTRLTVV.

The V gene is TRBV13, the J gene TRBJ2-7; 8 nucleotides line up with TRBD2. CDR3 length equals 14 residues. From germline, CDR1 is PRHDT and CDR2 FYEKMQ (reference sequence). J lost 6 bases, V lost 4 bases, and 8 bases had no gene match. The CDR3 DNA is TGTGCCAGCAGCTCCGACCGGACTAGCCCCGAGCAGTACTTC. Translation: CASSSDRTSPEQYF.

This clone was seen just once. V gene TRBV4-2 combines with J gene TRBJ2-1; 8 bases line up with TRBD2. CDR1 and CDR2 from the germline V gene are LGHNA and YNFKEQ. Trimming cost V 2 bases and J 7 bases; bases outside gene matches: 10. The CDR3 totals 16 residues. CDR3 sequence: CASSQTGGPSYNEQFF. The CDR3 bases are TGTGCCAGCAGCCAAACGGGAGGGCCTTCGTATAATGAGCAGTTCTTC.

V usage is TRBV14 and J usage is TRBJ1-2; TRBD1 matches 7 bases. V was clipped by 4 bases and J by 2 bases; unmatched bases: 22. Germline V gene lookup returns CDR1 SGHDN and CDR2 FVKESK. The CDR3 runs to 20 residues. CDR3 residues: CASSLPFGNATGPWNYGYTF. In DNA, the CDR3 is TGTGCCAGCAGCCTCCCTTTCGGGAATGCGACAGGGCCTTGGAACTATGGCTACACCTTC.

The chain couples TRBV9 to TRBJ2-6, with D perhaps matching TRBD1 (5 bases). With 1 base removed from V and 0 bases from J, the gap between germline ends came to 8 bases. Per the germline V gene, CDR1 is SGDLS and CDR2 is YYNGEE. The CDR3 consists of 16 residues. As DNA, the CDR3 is TGTGCCAGCAGCGTAACAGGCAGCTCTGGGGCCAACGTCCTGACTTTC. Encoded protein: CASSVTGSSGANVLTF.

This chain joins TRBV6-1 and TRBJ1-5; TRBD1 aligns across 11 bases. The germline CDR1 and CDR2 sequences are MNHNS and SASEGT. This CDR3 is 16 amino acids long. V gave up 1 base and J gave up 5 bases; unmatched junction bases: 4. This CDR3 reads CASSEDWTGGDQPQHF. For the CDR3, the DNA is TGTGCCAGCAGTGAAGATTGGACAGGGGGCGATCAGCCCCAGCATTTT.

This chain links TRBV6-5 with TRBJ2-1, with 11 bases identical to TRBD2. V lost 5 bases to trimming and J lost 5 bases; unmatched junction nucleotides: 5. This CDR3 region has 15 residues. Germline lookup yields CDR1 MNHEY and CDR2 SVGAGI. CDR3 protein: CASSLPTSGNNEQFF. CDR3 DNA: TGTGCCAGCAGTCTCCCGACTAGCGGGAACAATGAGCAGTTCTTC.

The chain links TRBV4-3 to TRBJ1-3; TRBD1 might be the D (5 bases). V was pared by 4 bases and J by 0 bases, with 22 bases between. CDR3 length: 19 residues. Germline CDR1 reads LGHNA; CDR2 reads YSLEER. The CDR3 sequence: CASSPTGRELTLSGNTIYF. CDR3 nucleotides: TGCGCCAGCAGCCCGACGGGCAGGGAACTCACCCTCTCTGGAAACACCATATATTTT.

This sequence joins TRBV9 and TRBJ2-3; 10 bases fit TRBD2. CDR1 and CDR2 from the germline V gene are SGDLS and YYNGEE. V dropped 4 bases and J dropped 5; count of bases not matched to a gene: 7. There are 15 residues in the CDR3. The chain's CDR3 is CASSSKREGGDTQYF. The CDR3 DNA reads TGTGCCAGCAGCTCCAAGCGGGAGGGTGGAGATACGCAGTATTTT.

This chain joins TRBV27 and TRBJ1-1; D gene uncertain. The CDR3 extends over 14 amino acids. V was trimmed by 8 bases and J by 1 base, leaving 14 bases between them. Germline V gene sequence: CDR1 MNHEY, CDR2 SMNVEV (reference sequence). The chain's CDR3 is CASVPRAGNTEAFF. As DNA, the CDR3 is TGTGCCAGCGTCCCCCGAGCCGGGAACACTGAAGCTTTCTTT.

The CDR3 loop reads CASSRRQGTVEQFF. The CDR3 coding sequence is TGTGCCAGCAGCCGTCGACAGGGAACGGTTGAGCAGTTCTTC. This chain joins TRBV27 and TRBJ2-1; 7 bases map to TRBD1. CDR3 size: 14 residues. Looked up from germline, CDR1 is MNHEY and CDR2 is SMNVEV (reference sequence). The junction had 11 bases not matched to a gene; V was cut back by 6 bases and J by 9 bases.

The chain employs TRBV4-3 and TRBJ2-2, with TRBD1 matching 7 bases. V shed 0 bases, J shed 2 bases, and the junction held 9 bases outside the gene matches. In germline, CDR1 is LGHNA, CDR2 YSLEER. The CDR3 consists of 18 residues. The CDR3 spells CASSQEWAGTDNTGELFF. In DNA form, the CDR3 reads TGCGCCAGCAGCCAAGAGTGGGCCGGGACAGATAACACCGGGGAGCTGTTTTTT.

CDR3 residues: CASSQDWAGGGESQNGYTF. CDR3 DNA: TGTGCCAGCAGCCAAGATTGGGCAGGGGGCGGTGAGAGTCAGAATGGCTACACCTTC. The chain combines TRBV14 with TRBJ1-2, with 8 bases fitting TRBD1. CDR3 length equals 19 residues. CDR1 SGHDN and CDR2 FVKESK come from the germline V gene. Losses at the gene ends were 0 bases for V and 6 bases for J; bases not matched to a gene: 18.

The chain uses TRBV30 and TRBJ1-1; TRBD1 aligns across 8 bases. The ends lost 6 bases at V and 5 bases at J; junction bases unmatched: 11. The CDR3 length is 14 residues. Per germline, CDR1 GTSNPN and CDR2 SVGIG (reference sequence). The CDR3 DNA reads TGTGCCTGCCGGAGGACAGGGAGTGGTACTGAAGCTTTCTTT. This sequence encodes CACRRTGSGTEAFF.

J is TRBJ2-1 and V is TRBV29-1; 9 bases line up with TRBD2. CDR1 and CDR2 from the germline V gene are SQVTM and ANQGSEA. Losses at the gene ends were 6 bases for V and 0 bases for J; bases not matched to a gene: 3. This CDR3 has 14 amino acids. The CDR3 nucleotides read TGCAGCGTCATGACTAGCGGCTCCTACAATGAGCAGTTCTTC. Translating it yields CSVMTSGSYNEQFF.

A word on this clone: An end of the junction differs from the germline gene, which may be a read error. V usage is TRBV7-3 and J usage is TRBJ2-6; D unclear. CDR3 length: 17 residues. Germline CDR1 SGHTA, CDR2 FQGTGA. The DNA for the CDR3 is TGTGCCAGCAGCGTAACCCGTCGCGGCTCTGGGGCCAACGTCCTGACTTTC. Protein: CASSVTRRGSGANVLTF.

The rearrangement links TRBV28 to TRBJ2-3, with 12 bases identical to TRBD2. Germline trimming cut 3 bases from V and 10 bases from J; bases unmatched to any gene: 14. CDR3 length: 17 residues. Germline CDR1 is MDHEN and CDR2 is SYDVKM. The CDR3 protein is CASSFPRLAGGEGAQYF. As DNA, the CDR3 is TGTGCCAGCAGTTTCCCCCGGCTAGCGGGAGGGGAGGGGGCGCAGTATTTT.

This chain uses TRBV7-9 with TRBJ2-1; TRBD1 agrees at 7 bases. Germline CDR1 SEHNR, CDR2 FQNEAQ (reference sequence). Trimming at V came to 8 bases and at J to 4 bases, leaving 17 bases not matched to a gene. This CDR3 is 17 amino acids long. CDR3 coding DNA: TGTGCCAGCTACGGGGCGCCCCGGGACAGAGCTTACAATGAGCAGTTCTTC. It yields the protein CASYGAPRDRAYNEQFF.

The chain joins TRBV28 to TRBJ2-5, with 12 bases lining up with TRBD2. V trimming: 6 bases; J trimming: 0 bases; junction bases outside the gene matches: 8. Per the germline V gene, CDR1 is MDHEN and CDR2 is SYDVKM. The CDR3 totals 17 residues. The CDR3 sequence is CASRRLAGVGYQETQYF. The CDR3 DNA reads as TGTGCCAGCAGACGACTAGCGGGAGTGGGGTACCAAGAGACCCAGTACTTC.

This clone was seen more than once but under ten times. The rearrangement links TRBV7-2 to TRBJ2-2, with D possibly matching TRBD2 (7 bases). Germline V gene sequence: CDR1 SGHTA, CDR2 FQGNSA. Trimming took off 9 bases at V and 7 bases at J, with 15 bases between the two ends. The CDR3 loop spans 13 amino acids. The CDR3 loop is CASRGAQDGELFF. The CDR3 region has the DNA TGTGCCAGTCGGGGGGCTCAGGACGGGGAGCTGTTTTTT.

The CDR3 coding sequence is TGCGCCAGCAGCCAAGATCAGGGCCTTACGCAGTATTTT. As protein: CASSQDQGLTQYF. This sequence joins TRBV4-3 and TRBJ2-3, with D possibly matching TRBD1 (5 bases). Germline CDR1 LGHNA, CDR2 YSLEER. Trimming removed 0 bases at V and 8 bases at J, with 9 bases between. The CDR3 is made up of 13 amino acids.

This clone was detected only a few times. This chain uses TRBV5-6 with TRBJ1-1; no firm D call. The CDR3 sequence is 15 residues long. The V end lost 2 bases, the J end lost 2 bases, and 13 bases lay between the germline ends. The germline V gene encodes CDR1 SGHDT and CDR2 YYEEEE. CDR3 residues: CASSFGVVPNTEAFF. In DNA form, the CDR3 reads TGTGCCAGCAGCTTCGGGGTGGTTCCAAACACTGAAGCTTTCTTT.

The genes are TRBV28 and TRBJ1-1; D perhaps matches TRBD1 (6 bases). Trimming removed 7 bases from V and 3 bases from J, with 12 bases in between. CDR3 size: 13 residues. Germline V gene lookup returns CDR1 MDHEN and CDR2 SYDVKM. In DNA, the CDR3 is TGTGCCAGCACTCCCGCAGGGGACACTGAAGCTTTCTTT. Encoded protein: CASTPAGDTEAFF.

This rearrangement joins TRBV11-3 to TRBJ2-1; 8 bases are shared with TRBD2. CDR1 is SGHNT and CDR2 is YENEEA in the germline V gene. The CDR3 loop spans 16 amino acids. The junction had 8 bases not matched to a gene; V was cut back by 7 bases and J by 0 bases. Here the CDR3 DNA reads TGTGCCAGCACCCTTCCGAGCGGGAGCTCCTACAATGAGCAGTTCTTC. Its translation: CASTLPSGSSYNEQFF.